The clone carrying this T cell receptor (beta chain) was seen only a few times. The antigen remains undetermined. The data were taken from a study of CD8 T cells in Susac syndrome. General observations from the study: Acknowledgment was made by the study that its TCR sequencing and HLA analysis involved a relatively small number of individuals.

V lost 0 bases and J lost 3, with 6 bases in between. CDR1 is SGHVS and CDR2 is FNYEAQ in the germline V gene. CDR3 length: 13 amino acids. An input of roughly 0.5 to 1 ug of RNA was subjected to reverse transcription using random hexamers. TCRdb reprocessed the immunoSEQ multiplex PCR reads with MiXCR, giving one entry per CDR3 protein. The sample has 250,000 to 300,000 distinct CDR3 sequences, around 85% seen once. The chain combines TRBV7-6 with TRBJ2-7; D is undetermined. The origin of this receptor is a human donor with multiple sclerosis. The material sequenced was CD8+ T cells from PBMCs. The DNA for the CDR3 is TGTGCCAGCAGCTTAGCTCCGGGCTACGAGCAGTACTTC. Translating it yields CASSLAPGYEQYF. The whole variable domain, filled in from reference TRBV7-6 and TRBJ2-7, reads GAGVSQSPRYKVTKRGQDVALRCDPISGHVSLYWYRQALGQGPEFLTYFNYEAQQDKSGLPNDRFSAERPEGSISTLTIQRTEQRDSAMYRCASSLAPGYEQYFGPGTRLTVT.